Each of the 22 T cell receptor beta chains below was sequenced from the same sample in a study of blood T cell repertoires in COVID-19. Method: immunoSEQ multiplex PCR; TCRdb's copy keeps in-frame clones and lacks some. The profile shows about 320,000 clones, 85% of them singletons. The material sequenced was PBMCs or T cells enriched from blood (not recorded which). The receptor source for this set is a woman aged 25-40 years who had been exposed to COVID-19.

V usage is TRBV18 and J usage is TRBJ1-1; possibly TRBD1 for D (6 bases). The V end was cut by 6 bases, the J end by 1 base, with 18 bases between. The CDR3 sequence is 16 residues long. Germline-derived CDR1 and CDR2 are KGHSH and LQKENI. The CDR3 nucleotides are TGTGCCAGCTCGTTCGGACAGCCAAAACAGAACACTGAAGCTTTCTTT. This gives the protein CASSFGQPKQNTEAFF.

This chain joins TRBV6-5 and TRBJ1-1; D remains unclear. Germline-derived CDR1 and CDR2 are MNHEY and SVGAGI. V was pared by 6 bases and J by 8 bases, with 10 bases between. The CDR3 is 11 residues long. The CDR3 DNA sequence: TGTGCCAGCAGCAACTCAGGCGAAGCTTTCTTT. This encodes CASSNSGEAFF.

The CDR3, as DNA: TGTGCCAGCAGCCGGGACAGGGGACAAGAGACCCAGTACTTC. Residues: CASSRDRGQETQYF. The J gene is TRBJ2-5, the V gene TRBV4-2; TRBD1 agrees at 10 bases. The CDR3 loop spans 14 amino acids. V was clipped by 4 bases and J by 2 bases; unmatched bases: 1. Germline CDR1 and CDR2: LGHNA and YNFKEQ.

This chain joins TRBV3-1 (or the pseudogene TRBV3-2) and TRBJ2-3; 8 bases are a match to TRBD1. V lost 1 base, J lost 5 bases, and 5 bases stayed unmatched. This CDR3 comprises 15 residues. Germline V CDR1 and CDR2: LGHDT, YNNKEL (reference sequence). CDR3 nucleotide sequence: TGTGCCAGCAGCCAAGTACAGGGGGTAGGAGATACGCAGTATTTT. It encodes CASSQVQGVGDTQYF.

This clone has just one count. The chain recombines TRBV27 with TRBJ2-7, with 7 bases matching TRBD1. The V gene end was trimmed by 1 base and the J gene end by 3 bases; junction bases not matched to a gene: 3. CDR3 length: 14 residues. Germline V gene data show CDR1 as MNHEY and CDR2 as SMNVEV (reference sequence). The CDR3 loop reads CASSLWDSHYEQYF. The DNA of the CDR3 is TGTGCCAGCAGTTTATGGGACAGTCACTACGAGCAGTACTTC.

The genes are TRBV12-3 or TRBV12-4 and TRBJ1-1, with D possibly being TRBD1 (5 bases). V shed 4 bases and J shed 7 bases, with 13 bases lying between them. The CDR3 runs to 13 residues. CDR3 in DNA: TGTGCCAGCAGTTGGCGGTACAGGAATGAAGCTTTCTTT. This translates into CASSWRYRNEAFF.

DNA of the CDR3: TGTGCCAGCAGTCCCTCGGCGGGGGGCGCAGGCAATCAGCCCCAGCATTTT. This sequence encodes CASSPSAGGAGNQPQHF. V usage is TRBV6-2 or TRBV6-3 and J usage is TRBJ1-5; D perhaps matches TRBD1 (6 bases). CDR1 and CDR2 from the germline V gene are MNHEY and SVGEGT. Between the trimmed V and J ends, which lost 5 bases and 2 bases, there was a span of 19 bases. There are 17 residues in the CDR3.

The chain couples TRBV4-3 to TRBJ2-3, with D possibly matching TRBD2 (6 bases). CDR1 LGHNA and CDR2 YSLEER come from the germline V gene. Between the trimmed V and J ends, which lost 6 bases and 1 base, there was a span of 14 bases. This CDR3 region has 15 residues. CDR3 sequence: CASSRGLVGTDTQYF. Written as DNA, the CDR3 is TGCGCCAGCAGTCGGGGACTCGTAGGCACAGATACGCAGTATTTT.

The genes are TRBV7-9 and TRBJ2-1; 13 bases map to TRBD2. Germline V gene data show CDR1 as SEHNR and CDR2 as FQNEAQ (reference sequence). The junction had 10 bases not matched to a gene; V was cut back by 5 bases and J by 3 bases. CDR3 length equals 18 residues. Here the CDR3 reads CASSESTGTSGNYNEQFF. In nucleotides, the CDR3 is TGTGCCAGCAGCGAATCCACCGGGACTAGCGGGAACTACAATGAGCAGTTCTTC.

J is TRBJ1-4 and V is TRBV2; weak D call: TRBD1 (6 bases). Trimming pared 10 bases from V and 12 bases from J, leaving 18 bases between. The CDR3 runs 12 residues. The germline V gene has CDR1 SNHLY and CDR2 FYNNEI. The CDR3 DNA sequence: TGTGCCACCCCAGGGGACGGACCCGAACTGTTTTTT. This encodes CATPGDGPELFF. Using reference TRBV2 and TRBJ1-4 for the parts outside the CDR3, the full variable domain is EPEVTQTPSHQVTQMGQEVILRCVPISNHLYFYWYRQILGQKVEFLVSFYNNEISEKSEIFDDQFSVERPDGSNFTLKIRSTKLEDSAMYFCATPGDGPELFFGSGTQLSVL.

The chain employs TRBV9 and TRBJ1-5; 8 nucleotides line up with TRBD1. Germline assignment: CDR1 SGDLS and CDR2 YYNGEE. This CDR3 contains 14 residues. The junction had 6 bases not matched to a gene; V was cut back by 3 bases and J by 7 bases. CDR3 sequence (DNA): TGTGCCAGCAGCGCGGGACAGGTAGGCCAGCCCCAGCATTTT. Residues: CASSAGQVGQPQHF.

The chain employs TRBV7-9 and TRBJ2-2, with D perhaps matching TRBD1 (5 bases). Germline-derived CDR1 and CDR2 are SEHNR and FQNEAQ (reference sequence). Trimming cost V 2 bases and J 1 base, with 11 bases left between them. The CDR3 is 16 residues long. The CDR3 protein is CASSLQTGRNTGELFF. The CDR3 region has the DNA TGTGCCAGCAGCTTACAAACAGGCAGGAACACCGGGGAGCTGTTTTTT.

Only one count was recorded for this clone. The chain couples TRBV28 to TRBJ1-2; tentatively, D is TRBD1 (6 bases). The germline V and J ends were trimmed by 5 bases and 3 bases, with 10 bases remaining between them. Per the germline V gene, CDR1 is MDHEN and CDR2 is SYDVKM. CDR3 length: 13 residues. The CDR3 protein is CASSPRTDYGYTF. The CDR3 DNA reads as TGTGCCAGCAGTCCTCGGACAGACTATGGCTACACCTTC.

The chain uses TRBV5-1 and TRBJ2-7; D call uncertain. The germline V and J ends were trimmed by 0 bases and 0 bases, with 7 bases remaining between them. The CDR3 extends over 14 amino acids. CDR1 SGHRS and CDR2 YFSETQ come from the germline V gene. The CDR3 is CASSLAPDSYEQYF. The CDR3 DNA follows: TGCGCCAGCAGCTTGGCCCCAGACTCCTACGAGCAGTACTTC.

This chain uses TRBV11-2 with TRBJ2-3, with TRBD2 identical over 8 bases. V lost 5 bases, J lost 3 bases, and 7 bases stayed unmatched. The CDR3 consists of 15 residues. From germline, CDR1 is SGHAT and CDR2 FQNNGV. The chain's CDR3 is CASSPTGGRTDTQYF. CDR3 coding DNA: TGTGCCAGCAGCCCAACCGGCGGGAGGACAGATACGCAGTATTTT. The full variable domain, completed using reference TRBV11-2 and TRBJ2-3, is EAGVAQSPRYKIIEKRQSVAFWCNPISGHATLYWYQQILGQGPKLLIQFQNNGVVDDSQLPKDRFSAERLKGVDSTLKIQPAKLEDSAVYLCASSPTGGRTDTQYFGPGTRLTVL.

The CDR3 sequence is CASSPGTGATDTQYF. CDR3 nucleotides: TGTGCCAGCAGCCCCGGGACAGGCGCCACAGATACGCAGTATTTT. V gene TRBV9 combines with J gene TRBJ2-3; 8 bases match TRBD1. Trimming took 4 bases from V and 2 from J; bases not matched to a gene: 6. CDR1 and CDR2 (germline): SGDLS, YYNGEE. This CDR3 spans 15 amino acids.

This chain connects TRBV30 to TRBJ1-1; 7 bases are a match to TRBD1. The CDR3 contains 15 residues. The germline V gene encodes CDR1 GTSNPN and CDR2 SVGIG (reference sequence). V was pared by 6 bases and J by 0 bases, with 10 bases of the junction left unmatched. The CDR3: CACPQVGQLNTEAFF. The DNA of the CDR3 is TGTGCCTGCCCTCAGGTGGGACAGTTGAACACTGAAGCTTTCTTT.

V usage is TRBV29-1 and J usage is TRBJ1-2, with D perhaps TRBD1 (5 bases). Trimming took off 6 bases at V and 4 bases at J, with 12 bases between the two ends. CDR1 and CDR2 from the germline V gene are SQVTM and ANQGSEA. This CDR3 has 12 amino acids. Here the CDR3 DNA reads TGCAGCGTGAGCAGGGAAGTCTATGGCTACACCTTC. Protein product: CSVSREVYGYTF.

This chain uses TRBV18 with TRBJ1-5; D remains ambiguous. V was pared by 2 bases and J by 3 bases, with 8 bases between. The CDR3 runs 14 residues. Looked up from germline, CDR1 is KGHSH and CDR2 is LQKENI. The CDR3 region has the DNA TGTGCCAGCTCACCAACTGAAAACAATCAGCCCCAGCATTTT. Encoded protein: CASSPTENNQPQHF.

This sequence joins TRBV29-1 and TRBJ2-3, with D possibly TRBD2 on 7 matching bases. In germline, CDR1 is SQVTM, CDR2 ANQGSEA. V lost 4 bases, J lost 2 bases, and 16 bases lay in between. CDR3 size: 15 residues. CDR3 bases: TGCAGCGTTGGAGGGGGGACTACAGCCACAGATACGCAGTATTTT. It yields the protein CSVGGGTTATDTQYF.

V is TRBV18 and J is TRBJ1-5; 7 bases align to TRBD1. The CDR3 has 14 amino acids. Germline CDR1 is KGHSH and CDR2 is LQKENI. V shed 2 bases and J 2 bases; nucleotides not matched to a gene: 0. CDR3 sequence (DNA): TGTGCCAGCTCACCAACAGGGGGCAATCAGCCCCAGCATTTT. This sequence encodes CASSPTGGNQPQHF.

The DNA of the CDR3 is TGTGCCAGCAGCTTGCGGGCCGGACCCGGGGATTCACCCCTCCACTTT. It translates to CASSLRAGPGDSPLHF. This sequence joins TRBV5-5 and TRBJ1-6; D ambiguous. V gave up 1 base and J gave up 8 bases, with 16 bases separating them. CDR1 and CDR2 (germline): SGHKS, YYEKEE (reference sequence). The CDR3 has 16 amino acids.